Listed below are T cell receptor beta chains from one sample, sequenced in a study of T cell repertoires in cytomegalovirus infection. TCRdb fed the reads into MiXCR, producing one record per CDR3 protein. Of roughly 700,000 distinct CDR3 sequences listed, around 35% are singletons. Their target antigens are unknown. Source: cultured PBMCs, taken from culture after CMV antigen stimulation. Receptor source: a human donor in good health (CMV status not recorded). Some clones in this sample may be carry-over from other donors' samples. Both conserved end residues are part of each CDR3. D genes are given only for firm matches. The size entry is marked missing in some rows and otherwise reads once, few, many or a size class.

j_gene,d_gene,v_gene,abundance,CDR3nt,CDR3aa
TRBJ2-7,.,TRBV12-3/TRBV12-4,.,TGTGCCAGCAGTATAGGGACAACGGAGGTCTTTTACGAGCAGTACTTC,CASSIGTTEVFYEQYF
TRBJ2-1,.,TRBV6-1,.,TGTGCCAGCAGAAAGGGGTGGAAGCAGTTCTTC,CASRKGWKQFF
TRBJ2-1,TRBD1,TRBV7-2,few,TGTGCCAGCAGCCTCCGGACAGGGCCTTCGGGGCAGTTCTTC,CASSLRTGPSGQFF
TRBJ2-1,TRBD2,TRBV20-1,once,TGCAGTGCCTTTGGGACTAGCGGTTTGGAAGGTGAGCAGTTCTTC,CSAFGTSGLEGEQFF
TRBJ1-1,.,TRBV7-2,.,TGTGCCAGCAGCCCGGGGGGGTACGGCACTGAAGCTTTCTTT,CASSPGGYGTEAFF
TRBJ2-5,TRBD2,TRBV6-1,.,TGTGCCAGCAGTGAAGCCCATGGACTAGCGGGCAAACAAGAGACCCAGTACTTC,CASSEAHGLAGKQETQYF
TRBJ2-1,TRBD2,TRBV12-3/TRBV12-4,.,TGTGCCAGCAGTTTACTTAGCGGGAGCACTAAGTCGCCTTTCTTC,CASSLLSGSTKSPFF
TRBJ2-1,.,TRBV6-1,few,TGTGCCAGCAGTGAAGCAAACATAATTGGGAATGAGCAGTTCTTC,CASSEANIIGNEQFF
TRBJ2-3,.,TRBV25-1,.,TGTGCCAGCAGTGAATACAGTCTCACAGATACGCAGTATTTT,CASSEYSLTDTQYF
TRBJ2-5,TRBD2,TRBV5-4,few,TGTGCCAGCAGCTTGAACCCGGGGGGCCAAGAGACCCAGTACTTC,CASSLNPGGQETQYF
TRBJ2-1,TRBD2,TRBV7-8,.,TGTGCCAGCAGCCCGAGGCGGGGGGGGGCTTCCAATGAGCAGTTCTTC,CASSPRRGGASNEQFF
TRBJ2-3,.,TRBV12-3/TRBV12-4,few,TGTGCCAGCAGCCGAGAACTAGCAGTTCTGACAGATACGCAGTATTTT,CASSRELAVLTDTQYF
TRBJ1-5,.,TRBV4-1,few,TGCGCCAGCAGCCAAGAAACTAATCAGCCCCAGCATTTT,CASSQETNQPQHF
TRBJ2-3,TRBD2,TRBV20-1,.,TGCAGTGCTAGAGATAGCGGGGGGGCTGCCGATACGCAGTATTTT,CSARDSGGAADTQYF
TRBJ1-2,.,TRBV7-2,many,TGTGCCAGCAGCTTAGCCCCGTCGAGGCATGCTAACTATGGCTACACCTTC,CASSLAPSRHANYGYTF
TRBJ1-6,.,TRBV7-2,.,TGTGCCAGCAGCTTAGGGGGGGCAGGTAATTCACCCCTCCACTTT,CASSLGGAGNSPLHF
TRBJ2-2,.,TRBV19,.,TGTGCCAGTAGTACGCCCCGGTGGGGGAACCCAAACACCGGGGAGCTGTTTTTT,CASSTPRWGNPNTGELFF
TRBJ2-7,.,TRBV6-2/TRBV6-3,few,TGTGCCAGCAGTTATTACAGAGAGGGCGAGCAGTACTTC,CASSYYREGEQYF
TRBJ2-1,TRBD1,TRBV6-2/TRBV6-3,.,TGTGCCAGTGGGACAGGGGATCGCGGGCGGTCCTACAATGAGCAGTTCTTC,CASGTGDRGRSYNEQFF
TRBJ2-7,.,TRBV6-2/TRBV6-3,.,TGTGCCAGCAGTTATTTAAGGATTTACGAGCAGTACTTC,CASSYLRIYEQYF
TRBJ2-7,TRBD1,TRBV6-5,.,TGTGCCAGCAGTCCTATCGGGACAGCGTCCTACGAGCAGTACTTC,CASSPIGTASYEQYF
TRBJ1-2,.,TRBV29-1,.,TGCAGCGTTGGGGCCCCCTCAGGCGCCTACTTC,CSVGAPSGAYF
TRBJ2-1,TRBD2,TRBV7-9,.,TGTGCCAGCGGAACTAGCGGGAGGACCGATACCTCCTACAATGAGCAGTTCTTC,CASGTSGRTDTSYNEQFF
TRBJ1-1,.,TRBV5-4,few,TGTGCCAGCAGCTTTGGGGGACAAGGAGAAGCTTTCTTT,CASSFGGQGEAFF
TRBJ1-4,.,TRBV7-8,many,TGTGCCAGCAGCTTAGTATATGAAAAACTGTTTTTT,CASSLVYEKLFF
TRBJ2-5,.,TRBV7-2,few,TGTGCCAGCAGCTTAGGTGGCTTATCAGAGACCCAGTACTTC,CASSLGGLSETQYF